The 5 T cell receptor beta chains listed next were all sequenced from one sample in a study of shared clonotypes between healthy human individuals. Using immunoSEQ multiplex PCR, the repertoire was profiled, and TCRdb retains in-frame clones only, with some absent. The sample yields millions of clones, 85% to 95% seen once. Material for sequencing was naive CD4+ T cells from PBMCs. Subset in this sample: CD45RA+ positively selected. The receptors here all came from a young man in good health. Some clones in this sample may be carry-over from other donors' samples.

The V call is TRBV5-4, the J call TRBJ2-2, with 7 bases aligning to TRBD1. Germline trimming cut 4 bases from V and 6 bases from J; bases unmatched to any gene: 9. Germline CDR1 and CDR2: SGHNT and YYREEE (reference sequence). The CDR3 runs 15 residues. CDR3 residues: CASSAGTDGSGELFF. CDR3 DNA sequence: TGTGCCAGCAGCGCCGGGACAGACGGATCCGGGGAGCTGTTTTTT.

V usage is TRBV5-1 and J usage is TRBJ1-2, with a tentative D call TRBD1 (5 bases). The CDR3 sequence is 15 residues long. Germline V gene sequence: CDR1 SGHRS, CDR2 YFSETQ. Deletions cut 4 bases from V and 5 bases from J, with 18 bases between. CDR3 in amino acids: CASSPGTGQSYGYTF. CDR3 nucleotide sequence: TGCGCCAGCAGCCCCGGGACGGGGCAGAGTTATGGCTACACCTTC. The complete variable domain, with remaining parts taken from reference TRBV5-1 and TRBJ1-2, reads KAGVTQTPRYLIKTRGQQVTLSCSPISGHRSVSWYQQTPGQGLQFLFEYFSETQRNKGNFPGRFSGRQFSNSRSEMNVSTLELGDSALYLCASSPGTGQSYGYTFGSGTRLTVV.

The chain uses TRBV7-3 and TRBJ2-5, with 12 bases matching TRBD2. With V trimmed by 0 bases and J by 5 bases, 1 base remained unmatched. The CDR3 length is 15 residues. The V gene's germline CDR1 is SGHTA and CDR2 FQGTGA. CDR3 protein: CASSLTLAGGETQYF. The CDR3 nucleotides are TGTGCCAGCAGCTTAACACTAGCGGGAGGCGAGACCCAGTACTTC.

The chain joins TRBV28 to TRBJ1-4, with no clear D. The germline gives CDR1 MDHEN, CDR2 SYDVKM. The CDR3 length is 15 residues. V lost 5 bases, J lost 8 bases, and 18 bases lay in between. The CDR3 sequence: CASSGREGMLEKLFF. CDR3 sequence (DNA): TGTGCCAGCAGTGGGAGGGAGGGAATGTTGGAAAAACTGTTTTTT.

This chain uses TRBV19 with TRBJ2-1, with a tentative D call TRBD2 (6 bases). V was cut by 4 bases and J by 7 bases, with 14 bases left in between. Germline V lookup: CDR1 LNHDA, CDR2 SQIVND (reference sequence). This CDR3 comprises 14 residues. CDR3 residues: CASSTGVGSNEQFF. The CDR3, as DNA: TGTGCCAGTAGTACGGGGGTCGGGTCGAATGAGCAGTTCTTC.